Presented here are 27 T cell receptor beta chains from one specimen sequenced in a study of cytomegalovirus exposure and HLA in healthy donors. TCRdb's copy holds only in-frame clones and misses some; the assay was immunoSEQ multiplex PCR. The data contain 40,000 to 60,000 clones, 90% to 95% of them singletons. The sample taken for sequencing was PBMCs. These receptors originate from a woman between 18 and 29 years old in good health and CMV-seropositive.

The gene calls are TRBV5-4 and TRBJ2-7; tentative D call: TRBD2 (6 bases). Germline lookup yields CDR1 SGHNT and CDR2 YYREEE (reference sequence). Between the trimmed V and J ends, which lost 4 bases and 2 bases, there was a span of 13 bases. The CDR3 loop spans 14 amino acids. This CDR3 reads CASSPGTDPYEQYF. For the CDR3, the DNA is TGTGCCAGCAGCCCCGGGACTGATCCCTACGAGCAGTACTTC.

V gene TRBV19 combines with J gene TRBJ1-5; no reliable D call. V lost 6 bases and J lost 4, with 10 bases in between. The CDR3 covers 13 residues. CDR1 is LNHDA, CDR2 SQIVND, per germline (reference sequence). The chain's CDR3 is CASRSQVNQPQHF. CDR3 DNA sequence: TGTGCCAGTAGGTCACAAGTAAATCAGCCCCAGCATTTT.

The rearrangement uses TRBV6-4 and TRBJ2-3; 7 nucleotides agree with TRBD1. Germline V gene lookup returns CDR1 MRHNA and CDR2 SNTAGT. The CDR3 runs to 16 residues. V shed 3 bases, J shed 7 bases, and the junction held 13 bases outside the gene matches. The CDR3 DNA follows: TGTGCCAGCAGTGAAGGTCTGAGACAGGGCACCCATACGCAGTATTTT. Its translation is CASSEGLRQGTHTQYF.

The chain employs TRBV7-9 and TRBJ2-2; D possibly corresponds to TRBD1 (5 bases). CDR1 is SEHNR and CDR2 is FQNEAQ in the germline V gene (reference sequence). The CDR3 sequence is 14 residues long. V lost 3 bases to trimming and J lost 5 bases, with 10 bases between them. The CDR3: CASSFVQGTGELFF. As DNA, the CDR3 is TGTGCCAGCAGCTTCGTTCAGGGAACCGGGGAGCTGTTTTTT. The whole variable domain, remainder taken from reference TRBV7-9 and TRBJ2-2, is DTGVSQNPRHKITKRGQNVTFRCDPISEHNRLYWYRQTLGQGPEFLTYFQNEAQLEKSRLLSDRFSAERPKGSFSTLEIQRTEQGDSAMYLCASSFVQGTGELFFGEGSRLTVL.

The chain has TRBV28 and TRBJ2-1; TRBD1 aligns across 10 bases. CDR1 is MDHEN and CDR2 is SYDVKM in the germline V gene. The CDR3 runs to 18 residues. Trimming cost V 7 bases and J 3 bases; bases outside gene matches: 15. CDR3 sequence reads: CASNLPVGWDRGYNEQFF. The CDR3 nucleotides read TGTGCCAGCAACCTCCCGGTGGGATGGGACAGGGGCTACAATGAGCAGTTCTTC.

The rearrangement uses TRBV5-5 and TRBJ1-2; TRBD1 matches 9 bases. The length of the CDR3 is 15 residues. The J segment lost 7 bases and the V segment lost 3 bases, leaving 10 bases of the junction unmatched. CDR1 is SGHKS and CDR2 is YYEKEE in the germline V gene (reference sequence). This CDR3 reads CASSWGQQGAGGYTF. CDR3 nucleotide sequence: TGTGCCAGCAGCTGGGGACAACAGGGGGCGGGTGGCTACACCTTC. The full variable domain, completed using reference TRBV5-5 and TRBJ1-2, is DAGVTQSPTHLIKTRGQQVTLRCSPISGHKSVSWYQQVLGQGPQFIFQYYEKEERGRGNFPDRFSARQFPNYSSELNVNALLLGDSALYLCASSWGQQGAGGYTFGSGTRLTVV.

This clone was counted once. The chain employs TRBV30 and TRBJ1-1; TRBD1 agrees at 12 bases. The V segment lost 4 bases and the J segment 4 bases; nucleotides outside the gene matches: 7. CDR1 and CDR2 (germline): GTSNPN, SVGIG (reference sequence). The CDR3 consists of 15 residues. The DNA of the CDR3 is TGTGCCTGGAAAATGGGACAGGGGGCTTTCACTGAAGCTTTCTTT. Encoded protein: CAWKMGQGAFTEAFF.

The rearrangement uses TRBV7-6 and TRBJ1-2; D is possibly TRBD1 (5 bases). The V end lost 1 base, the J end lost 5 bases, and 8 bases lay between the germline ends. The CDR3 has 13 residues. The V gene's germline CDR1 is SGHVS and CDR2 FNYEAQ. CDR3 nucleotide sequence: TGTGCCAGCAGCTTAGTGGGGGGGTATGGCTACACCTTC. It translates to CASSLVGGYGYTF.

The V gene is TRBV11-2, the J gene TRBJ2-3, with D possibly TRBD1 on 5 matching bases. The CDR3 totals 14 residues. Germline V CDR1 and CDR2: SGHAT, FQNNGV. V lost 2 bases and J lost 1, with 7 bases in between. The DNA of the CDR3 is TGTGCCAGCAGCTTACAGGGCCGCACAGATACGCAGTATTTT. Its translation: CASSLQGRTDTQYF.

This chain uses TRBV27 with TRBJ2-7, with 9 bases fitting TRBD1. From germline, CDR1 is MNHEY and CDR2 SMNVEV (reference sequence). V lost 0 bases, J lost 6 bases, and 9 bases stayed unmatched. This CDR3 comprises 16 residues. CDR3 amino acids: CASSLSGTGRVSEQYF. CDR3 coding DNA: TGTGCCAGCAGTTTATCTGGGACAGGGAGAGTGAGCGAGCAGTACTTC.

J is TRBJ2-2 and V is TRBV12-5, with 7 nucleotides matching TRBD1. The V segment lost 6 bases and the J segment 7 bases; nucleotides outside the gene matches: 11. The germline CDR1 and CDR2 sequences are LGHNT and FRNRAP. The CDR3 loop spans 15 amino acids. CDR3 protein: CASGTLTGVGGELFF. The CDR3 bases are TGTGCTAGTGGGACATTAACAGGGGTCGGCGGGGAGCTGTTTTTT.

As to this clone: This same CDR3 is encoded by further DNA sequences in the sample. The rearrangement joins TRBV6-4 to TRBJ2-3; 9 bases map to TRBD2. V shed 0 bases and J 4 bases; nucleotides not matched to a gene: 2. The CDR3 runs 15 residues. Germline lookup yields CDR1 MRHNA and CDR2 SNTAGT. The CDR3 protein is CASSDSLAGADTQYF. CDR3 sequence (DNA): TGTGCCAGCAGTGACTCCTTAGCGGGAGCAGATACGCAGTATTTT.

The chain employs TRBV6-1 and TRBJ1-3; no definite D call. Per germline, CDR1 MNHNS and CDR2 SASEGT. CDR3 length equals 17 residues. Trimming pared 1 base from V and 0 bases from J, leaving 13 bases between. CDR3 nucleotide sequence: TGTGCCAGCAGTGAAGGGCCCGATACCTTCTCTGGAAACACCATATATTTT. Translated, it gives CASSEGPDTFSGNTIYF.

The rearrangement uses TRBV7-2 and TRBJ2-7, with TRBD2 identical over 10 bases. This CDR3 comprises 17 residues. V was clipped by 6 bases and J by 7 bases; unmatched bases: 18. Germline V gene sequence: CDR1 SGHTA, CDR2 FQGNSA. The CDR3 region is CASRRGGGAGGPGEQYF. The CDR3 region has the DNA TGTGCCAGCAGGAGGGGGGGCGGAGCGGGAGGGCCGGGTGAGCAGTACTTC.

The gene calls are TRBV5-1 and TRBJ1-1; 8 nucleotides agree with TRBD1. CDR1 is SGHRS, CDR2 YFSETQ, per germline. This CDR3 has 15 residues. J was trimmed by 4 bases and V by 5 bases; bases with no gene match: 10. Here the CDR3 DNA reads TGCGCCAGCAGGGTTAACCGGGACAGGCTCACTGAAGCTTTCTTT. Translating gives CASRVNRDRLTEAFF.

The rearrangement uses TRBV19 and TRBJ2-2, with 9 bases fitting TRBD2. From germline, CDR1 is LNHDA and CDR2 SQIVND (reference sequence). This CDR3 is built from 16 residues. The V and J ends lost 3 bases and 5 bases, in that order; junction bases with no gene match: 7. CDR3 amino acids: CASSMLAGLSTGELFF. The CDR3 coding sequence is TGTGCCAGTAGTATGCTAGCGGGATTATCAACCGGGGAGCTGTTTTTT.

The rearrangement uses TRBV6-5 and TRBJ2-1; the match to TRBD2 covers 9 bases. Trimming at V came to 6 bases and at J to 0 bases, leaving 3 bases not matched to a gene. CDR3 size: 15 residues. Germline-derived CDR1 and CDR2 are MNHEY and SVGAGI. The CDR3 sequence is CASRRSGSSYNEQFF. The CDR3 DNA reads as TGTGCCAGCAGACGTAGCGGGAGCTCCTACAATGAGCAGTTCTTC.

The rearrangement uses TRBV27 and TRBJ2-7, with 9 bases identical to TRBD2. Germline assignment: CDR1 MNHEY and CDR2 SMNVEV (reference sequence). The trim removed 2 bases at V and 0 bases at J, leaving 2 bases unmatched. This CDR3 has 15 amino acids. The CDR3 reads CASSLSSGSSYEQYF. DNA of the CDR3: TGTGCCAGCAGTTTAAGTAGCGGGAGCTCCTACGAGCAGTACTTC.

CDR3 sequence: CASPSSPNEQFF. CDR3 coding DNA: TGTGCCAGCCCCAGTTCTCCGAATGAGCAGTTCTTC. The chain employs TRBV2 and TRBJ2-1; no clear D gene. The CDR3 sequence is 12 residues long. Germline V lookup: CDR1 SNHLY, CDR2 FYNNEI. V dropped 8 bases and J dropped 7 bases, with 12 bases sitting between them.

This chain connects TRBV28 to TRBJ2-7, with D hard to call. The CDR3 spans 13 residues. V lost 3 bases to trimming and J lost 2 bases, with 8 bases between them. The germline V gene encodes CDR1 MDHEN and CDR2 SYDVKM. In DNA, the CDR3 is TGTGCCAGCAGTTTGGGCTCCACCTACGAGCAGTACTTC. Translation: CASSLGSTYEQYF.

The chain combines TRBV28 with TRBJ2-5; TRBD2 aligns across 9 bases. Per the germline V gene, CDR1 is MDHEN and CDR2 is SYDVKM. CDR3 length: 17 residues. Trimming removed 5 bases from V and 1 base from J; junction bases left unmatched: 11. CDR3 amino acids: CASSTGTSSTLQETQYF. Here the CDR3 DNA reads TGTGCCAGCAGTACCGGGACTAGCTCAACACTCCAAGAGACCCAGTACTTC.

V usage is TRBV13 and J usage is TRBJ1-2; 10 nucleotides match TRBD1. There are 16 residues in the CDR3. Per germline, CDR1 PRHDT and CDR2 FYEKMQ (reference sequence). Trimming at V came to 5 bases and at J to 4 bases, leaving 10 bases not matched to a gene. The CDR3 nucleotides are TGTGCCAGCAGCCCCGGGACAGGGGCGGCCGCCTATGGCTACACCTTC. Translating gives CASSPGTGAAAYGYTF. The complete variable domain, with remaining parts taken from reference TRBV13 and TRBJ1-2, reads AAGVIQSPRHLIKEKRETATLKCYPIPRHDTVYWYQQGPGQDPQFLISFYEKMQSDKGSIPDRFSAQQFSDYHSELNMSSLELGDSALYFCASSPGTGAAAYGYTFGSGTRLTVV.

In DNA, the CDR3 is TGTGCCAGCAGCCCCTTGGGGCAGGGGAGATCCGAGCAGTACTTC. As protein: CASSPLGQGRSEQYF. The chain links TRBV11-1 to TRBJ2-7; D is perhaps TRBD1 (6 bases). CDR3 size: 15 residues. The V gene's germline CDR1 is SGHAT and CDR2 FQDESV (reference sequence). V lost 5 bases and J lost 6, with 20 bases in between. Based on the CDR3 plus reference TRBV11-1 and TRBJ2-7, the full variable domain is EAEVAQSPRYKITEKSQAVAFWCDPISGHATLYWYRQILGQGPELLVQFQDESVVDDSQLPKDRFSAERLKGVDSTLKIQPAELGDSAMYLCASSPLGQGRSEQYFGPGTRLTVT.

This chain joins TRBV12-5 and TRBJ1-2; weak D call: TRBD1 (6 bases). The length of the CDR3 is 16 residues. In germline, CDR1 is LGHNT, CDR2 FRNRAP. V gave up 1 base and J gave up 3 bases, with 15 bases separating them. CDR3 bases: TGTGCTAGTGGTTTGGGGAACAGGGTGGACGACTATGGCTACACCTTC. As protein: CASGLGNRVDDYGYTF.

This chain's CDR3 is CATSRVRTLNTGELFF. DNA for the CDR3: TGTGCCACCAGCAGAGTCCGGACATTGAACACCGGGGAGCTGTTTTTT. The chain recombines TRBV15 with TRBJ2-2; D possibly corresponds to TRBD1 (5 bases). The V end was cut by 1 base, the J end by 1 base, with 10 bases between. The CDR3 contains 16 residues. Germline V gives CDR1 LNHNV, CDR2 YYDKDF (reference sequence).

The V gene is TRBV19, the J gene TRBJ2-7; D perhaps matches TRBD2 (6 bases). The CDR3 runs to 15 residues. CDR1 LNHDA and CDR2 SQIVND come from the germline V gene (reference sequence). Trimming removed 7 bases from V and 1 base from J, with 17 bases in between. The DNA of the CDR3 is TGTGCCAGTACTCCGGAAGCGGGCCAATCCTACGAGCAGTACTTC. The encoded protein is CASTPEAGQSYEQYF.

This rearrangement joins TRBV6-5 to TRBJ1-1; D remains unclear. The V end lost 6 bases, the J end lost 1 base, and 3 bases lay between the germline ends. The CDR3 totals 11 residues. The germline CDR1 and CDR2 sequences are MNHEY and SVGAGI. This CDR3 is CASSSNTEAFF. The CDR3 DNA reads as TGTGCCAGCAGCTCGAACACTGAAGCTTTCTTT.